A selection of T cell receptor beta chains follows, all from one sample in a study of OX40 agonist ivuxolimab in advanced cancers. Profiling relied on immunoSEQ multiplex PCR, and the TCRdb table lists in-frame clones only, not all of them. The sample holds around 54,000 clones, around 90% seen once. Specimen: CD4+ or CD8+ T cells sorted from blood, collected in a trial of the OX40 agonist ivuxolimab. The receptors shown here come from an adult with an advanced solid tumor such as melanoma, head and neck, liver or kidney cancer. The CDR3 runs from the conserved cysteine through the conserved F or W. The order of the fields is clone size, V gene, J gene, D gene, CDR3 DNA, CDR3 protein. The D gene is left open where the match is weak. Rows give clone size only sometimes, using once, few, many, or a class for an expanded clone.

>NA|TRBV7-8|TRBJ2-1|NA
TGTGCCAGCAGCTTATCTACCGGGAGCTACAATGAGCAGTTCTTC
CASSLSTGSYNEQFF
>NA|TRBV7-9|TRBJ2-7|NA
TGTGCCAGCAGCTTAGGGGGTGACGAGCAGTACTTC
CASSLGGDEQYF
>NA|TRBV6-5|TRBJ2-2|NA
TGTGCCAGCAGTTACTCGGGGTTTGGGGACGGGGAGCTGTTTTTT
CASSYSGFGDGELFF
>NA|TRBV9|TRBJ2-7|TRBD1
TGTGCCAGCAGCACCACAGGGGGCTGGGACGAGCAGTACTTC
CASSTTGGWDEQYF
>many|TRBV19|TRBJ1-5|TRBD1
TGTGCCAGTAGTATAGTCCTTGGACAGGTCCACCAGCCCCAGCATTTT
CASSIVLGQVHQPQHF
>NA|TRBV4-1|TRBJ2-5|NA
TGCGCCAGCAGCCATCCACTGGGGGAGAGGGAGGAGACCCAGTACTTC
CASSHPLGEREETQYF
>NA|TRBV7-6|TRBJ2-3|TRBD2
TGTGCCAGCAGCTTTAGCGGGGGCTCCCCTGCAGATACGCAGTATTTT
CASSFSGGSPADTQYF
>NA|TRBV4-2|TRBJ2-5|NA
TGTGCCAGCAGCCAAGAGTCCAGGCTGGAGACCCAGTACTTC
CASSQESRLETQYF
>once|TRBV28|TRBJ1-1|NA
TGTGCCAGCAGTCCAATGGCCCAACGGAACACTGAAGCTTTCTTT
CASSPMAQRNTEAFF
>NA|TRBV6-1|TRBJ1-1|NA
TGTGCCAGCAGTGAATTGGGGGCAGGCGCTGAAGCTTTCTTT
CASSELGAGAEAFF
>NA|TRBV28|TRBJ1-5|TRBD1
TGTGCCAGCAGTTTCGGGACAGGCAATCAGCCCCAGCATTTT
CASSFGTGNQPQHF
>NA|TRBV6-1|TRBJ1-5|TRBD1
TGTGCCAGCAGTGAATGGGACAGTATAAACAATCAGCCCCAGCATTTT
CASSEWDSINNQPQHF
>NA|TRBV5-1|TRBJ2-3|NA
TGCGCCAGCAGCCCCGATCATAGACAGCCGGACTACACAGATACGCAGTATTTT
CASSPDHRQPDYTDTQYF
>NA|TRBV2|TRBJ2-1|NA
TGTGCCAGCAGTGTGGCAGCCCCGCATCGGAGCTCCTACAATGAGCAGTTCTTC
CASSVAAPHRSSYNEQFF
>NA|TRBV6-6|TRBJ2-1|TRBD2
TGTGCCAGCAGGAATCTCCGGGGGGGAGTGCACAATGAGCAGTTCTTC
CASRNLRGGVHNEQFF
>NA|TRBV7-6|TRBJ2-7|NA
TGTGCCAGCAGCTTAGGGGGCACGGACGAGCAGTACTTC
CASSLGGTDEQYF
>NA|TRBV7-9|TRBJ1-1|NA
TGTGCCAGCAGCTTAGGAGGGGCTGAAGCTTTCTTT
CASSLGGAEAFF